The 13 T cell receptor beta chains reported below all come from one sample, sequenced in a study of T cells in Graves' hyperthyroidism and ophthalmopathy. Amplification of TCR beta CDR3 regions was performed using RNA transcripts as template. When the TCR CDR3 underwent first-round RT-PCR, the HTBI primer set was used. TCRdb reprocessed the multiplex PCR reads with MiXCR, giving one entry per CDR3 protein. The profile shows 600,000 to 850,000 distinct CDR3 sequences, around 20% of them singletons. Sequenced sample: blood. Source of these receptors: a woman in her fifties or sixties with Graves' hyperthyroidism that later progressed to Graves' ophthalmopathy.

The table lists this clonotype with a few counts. This chain's CDR3 is CASSLVFGTGETQYF. The DNA for the CDR3 is TGCGCCAGCAGCTTGGTTTTCGGGACAGGGGAGACCCAGTACTTC. The chain carries TRBV5-1 and TRBJ2-5; 9 nucleotides agree with TRBD1. Germline loops: CDR1 SGHRS, CDR2 YFSETQ. Trimming took 0 bases from V and 5 from J; bases not matched to a gene: 5. The CDR3 extends over 15 amino acids.

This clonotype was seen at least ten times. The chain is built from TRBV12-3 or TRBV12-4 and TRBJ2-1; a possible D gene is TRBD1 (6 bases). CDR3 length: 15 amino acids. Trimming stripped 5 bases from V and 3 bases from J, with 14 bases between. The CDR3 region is CASSHAGASYNEQFF. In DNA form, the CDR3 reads TGTGCCAGCAGTCATGCAGGGGCCAGCTACAATGAGCAGTTCTTC.

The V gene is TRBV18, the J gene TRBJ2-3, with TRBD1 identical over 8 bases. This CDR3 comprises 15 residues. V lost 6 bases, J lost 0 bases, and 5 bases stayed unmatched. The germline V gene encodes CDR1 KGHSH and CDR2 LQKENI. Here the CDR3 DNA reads TGTGCCAGCTCGACCGGGACAGGTAGCACAGATACGCAGTATTTT. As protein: CASSTGTGSTDTQYF. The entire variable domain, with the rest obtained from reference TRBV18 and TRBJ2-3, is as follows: NAGVMQNPRHLVRRRGQEARLRCSPMKGHSHVYWYRQLPEEGLKFMVYLQKENIIDESGMPKERFSAEFPKEGPSILRIQQVVRGDSAAYFCASSTGTGSTDTQYFGPGTRLTVL.

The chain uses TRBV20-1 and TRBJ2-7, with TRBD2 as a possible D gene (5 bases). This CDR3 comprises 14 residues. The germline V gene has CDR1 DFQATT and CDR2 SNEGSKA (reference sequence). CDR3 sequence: CSALARLRSYEQYF. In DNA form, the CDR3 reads TGCAGCGCCTTGGCCCGACTACGTTCCTACGAGCAGTACTTC.

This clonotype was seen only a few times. The CDR3 sequence is CATSDPRGPGTEAFF. CDR3 sequence (DNA): TGTGCCACCAGTGATCCCCGCGGGCCGGGGACTGAAGCTTTCTTT. The gene calls are TRBV24-1 and TRBJ1-1; D unresolved. CDR1 and CDR2 (germline): KGHDR, SFDVKD. V was shortened by 3 bases and J by 5 bases, with 15 bases between the two germline ends. The CDR3 is made up of 15 amino acids.

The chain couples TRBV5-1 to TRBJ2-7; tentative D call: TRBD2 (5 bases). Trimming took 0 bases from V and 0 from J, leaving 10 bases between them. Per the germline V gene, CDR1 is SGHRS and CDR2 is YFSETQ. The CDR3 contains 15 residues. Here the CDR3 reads CASSLVEAPSYEQYF. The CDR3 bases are TGCGCCAGCAGCTTGGTGGAGGCACCCTCCTACGAGCAGTACTTC.

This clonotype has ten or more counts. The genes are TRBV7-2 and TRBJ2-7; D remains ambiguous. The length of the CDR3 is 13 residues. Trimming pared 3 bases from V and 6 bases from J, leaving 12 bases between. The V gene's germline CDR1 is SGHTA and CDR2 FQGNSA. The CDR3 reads CASSLLGSAEQYF. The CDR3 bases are TGTGCCAGCAGCTTGCTGGGTTCGGCCGAGCAGTACTTC.

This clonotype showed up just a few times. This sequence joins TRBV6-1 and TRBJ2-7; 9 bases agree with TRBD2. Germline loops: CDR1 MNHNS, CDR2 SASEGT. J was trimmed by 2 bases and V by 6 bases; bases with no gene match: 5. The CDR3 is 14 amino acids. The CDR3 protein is CASSTVAGAYEQYF. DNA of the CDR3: TGTGCCAGCAGCACGGTAGCGGGGGCCTACGAGCAGTACTTC.

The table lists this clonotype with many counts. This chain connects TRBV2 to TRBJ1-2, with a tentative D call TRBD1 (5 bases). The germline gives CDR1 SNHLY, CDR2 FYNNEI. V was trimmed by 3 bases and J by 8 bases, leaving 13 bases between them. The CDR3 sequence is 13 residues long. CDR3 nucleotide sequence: TGTGCCAGCAGTGAGGCCAGGGTCGACGGCTACACCTTC. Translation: CASSEARVDGYTF.

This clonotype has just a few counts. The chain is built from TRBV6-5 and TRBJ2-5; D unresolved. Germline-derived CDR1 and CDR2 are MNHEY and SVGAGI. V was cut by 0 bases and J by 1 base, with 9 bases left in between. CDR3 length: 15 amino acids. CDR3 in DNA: TGTGCCAGCAGTTACTCGGACGGTCCCCAAGAGACCCAGTACTTC. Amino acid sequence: CASSYSDGPQETQYF.

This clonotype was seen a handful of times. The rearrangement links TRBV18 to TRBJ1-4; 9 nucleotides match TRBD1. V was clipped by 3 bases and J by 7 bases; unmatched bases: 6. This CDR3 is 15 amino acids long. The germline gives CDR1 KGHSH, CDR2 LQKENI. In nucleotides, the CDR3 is TGTGCCAGCTCACCGAACAGGGGGCCAGGTGAAAAACTGTTTTTT. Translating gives CASSPNRGPGEKLFF. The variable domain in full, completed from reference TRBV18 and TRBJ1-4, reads NAGVMQNPRHLVRRRGQEARLRCSPMKGHSHVYWYRQLPEEGLKFMVYLQKENIIDESGMPKERFSAEFPKEGPSILRIQQVVRGDSAAYFCASSPNRGPGEKLFFGSGTQLSVL.

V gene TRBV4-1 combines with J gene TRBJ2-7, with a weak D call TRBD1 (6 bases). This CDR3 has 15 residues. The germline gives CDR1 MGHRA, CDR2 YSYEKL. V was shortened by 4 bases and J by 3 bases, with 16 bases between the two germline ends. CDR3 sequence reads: CASSRSPRGDYEQYF. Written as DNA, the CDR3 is TGCGCCAGCAGCCGGAGTCCCAGGGGCGACTACGAGCAGTACTTC.

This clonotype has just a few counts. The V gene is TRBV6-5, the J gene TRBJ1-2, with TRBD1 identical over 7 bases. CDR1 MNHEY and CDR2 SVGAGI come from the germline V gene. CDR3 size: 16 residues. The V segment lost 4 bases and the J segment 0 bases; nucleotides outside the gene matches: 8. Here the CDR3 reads CASSLRQGPANYGYTF. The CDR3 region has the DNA TGTGCCAGCAGTTTAAGACAGGGACCCGCTAACTATGGCTACACCTTC.